The 23 T cell receptor beta chains in this list originate from one sample, sequenced in a study of T cell responses to AZD1222 COVID-19 vaccine (dated by TCRdb to the early 2020s). Library preparation was by the immunoSEQ multiplex PCR assay. TCRdb retrieved this table from immuneACCESS and kept in-frame rearrangements only. Not all clones are present; in checked studies, unresolved V genes account for under half, and no reason is known for the remainder. Recorded for this sample are 150,000 or so clones; about 90% of them occurred a single time. The ten largest account for roughly 6% of the sample. This specimen's time point label, per the study, means: about 28 days (+/-7) after the second vaccine dose. The sample consisted of peripheral blood, taken 28 days after the second AZD1222 dose. The receptor source for this set is an adult who received the AZD1222 COVID-19 vaccine.

This clone was found once. The chain joins TRBV30 to TRBJ2-1, with 10 bases matching TRBD1. Germline trimming cut 5 bases from V and 12 bases from J; bases unmatched to any gene: 13. The germline V gene encodes CDR1 GTSNPN and CDR2 SVGIG (reference sequence). This CDR3 has 14 residues. Here the CDR3 reads CAWGRRDRGSLQFF. The CDR3 coding sequence is TGTGCCTGGGGGAGACGGGACAGGGGTTCCCTGCAGTTCTTC.

The J gene is TRBJ1-1, the V gene TRBV28; no clear D gene. V was clipped by 6 bases and J by 3 bases, with 8 bases between them. Germline V gene data show CDR1 as MDHEN and CDR2 as SYDVKM. The CDR3 runs 12 residues. The CDR3 loop is CASRFPYTEAFF. The CDR3 DNA reads as TGTGCCAGCAGATTCCCGTACACTGAAGCTTTCTTT.

The V and J genes are TRBV30 and TRBJ2-2; maybe TRBD1 (6 bases). The length of the CDR3 is 15 residues. Between the trimmed V and J ends, which lost 3 bases and 4 bases, there was a span of 15 bases. Germline-derived CDR1 and CDR2 are GTSNPN and SVGIG (reference sequence). CDR3 amino acids: CAWRGGYSVTGELFF. CDR3 DNA: TGTGCCTGGAGAGGGGGATACTCGGTCACCGGGGAGCTGTTTTTT.

This clone has a handful of counts. The chain employs TRBV7-6 and TRBJ1-6; no reliable D call. CDR1 is SGHVS, CDR2 FNYEAQ, per germline. This CDR3 is built from 15 residues. V was pared by 2 bases and J by 6 bases, with 11 bases between. CDR3 coding DNA: TGTGCCAGCAGCTTATTCAGTCTGGGTAATTCACCCCTCCACTTT. Protein sequence: CASSLFSLGNSPLHF.

The rearrangement joins TRBV21-1 to TRBJ2-3; TRBD1, the table's D call, was not compared with the DNA. TRBV21-1 is noted as a pseudogene. This CDR3 has 12 residues. The CDR3: CASSTCTDTQYF. CDR3 bases: TGTGCCAGCAGCACATGCACAGATACGCAGTATTTT.

The chain links TRBV7-9 to TRBJ1-6, with TRBD1 matching 7 bases. The CDR3 contains 16 residues. CDR1 and CDR2 from the germline V gene are SEHNR and FQNEAQ (reference sequence). Losses at the gene ends were 5 bases for V and 5 bases for J; bases not matched to a gene: 9. In nucleotides, the CDR3 is TGTGCCAGCAGCCCGAGCCGGGACAGTAATAATTCACCCCTCCACTTT. Encoded protein: CASSPSRDSNNSPLHF.

The CDR3 sequence: CASRGLADNTGELFF. For the CDR3, the DNA is TGTGCCAGCCGCGGACTAGCGGACAACACCGGGGAGCTGTTTTTT. This chain uses TRBV6-5 with TRBJ2-2; 10 nucleotides align to TRBD2. CDR3 length: 15 amino acids. The V and J ends lost 8 bases and 2 bases, in that order; junction bases with no gene match: 5. CDR1 and CDR2 from the germline V gene are MNHEY and SVGAGI.

V usage is TRBV28 and J usage is TRBJ2-7, with 7 nucleotides matching TRBD2. Per germline, CDR1 MDHEN and CDR2 SYDVKM. J gave up 4 bases and V 2 bases, and 8 bases lay outside the gene matches. This CDR3 is 15 amino acids long. This CDR3 is CASSLVKAGQYEQYF. Written as DNA, the CDR3 is TGTGCCAGCAGTTTAGTGAAAGCGGGGCAGTACGAGCAGTACTTC. Full variable domain (rest looked up from reference TRBV28 and TRBJ2-7): DVKVTQSSRYLVKRTGEKVFLECVQDMDHENMFWYRQDPGLGLRLIYFSYDVKMKEKGDIPEGYSVSREKKERFSLILESASTNQTSMYLCASSLVKAGQYEQYFGPGTRLTVT.

The chain is built from TRBV7-6 and TRBJ2-7; D might be TRBD1 or TRBD2, each matching 5 bases. V was cut by 4 bases and J by 2 bases, with 18 bases left in between. This CDR3 has 16 residues. Germline V gene sequence: CDR1 SGHVS, CDR2 FNYEAQ. In nucleotides, the CDR3 is TGTGCCAGCAGCTCTCGACCTCCTGGGACCCCCTACGAGCAGTACTTC. This encodes CASSSRPPGTPYEQYF. Using reference TRBV7-6 and TRBJ2-7 for the parts outside the CDR3, the full variable domain is GAGVSQSPRYKVTKRGQDVALRCDPISGHVSLYWYRQALGQGPEFLTYFNYEAQQDKSGLPNDRFSAERPEGSISTLTIQRTEQRDSAMYRCASSSRPPGTPYEQYFGPGTRLTVT.

This clone was seen repeatedly, ten times or more. The chain employs TRBV7-6 and TRBJ2-1; 15 bases map to TRBD2. Germline V CDR1 and CDR2: SGHVS, FNYEAQ. The junction had 5 bases not matched to a gene; V was cut back by 1 base and J by 10 bases. The CDR3 spans 16 residues. The CDR3 sequence is CASSLGTSGGAREQFF. CDR3 DNA: TGTGCCAGCAGCTTAGGGACTAGCGGGGGGGCCAGAGAGCAGTTCTTC.

This CDR3 reads CASSQRSGGSNYGYTF. In DNA, the CDR3 is TGTGCCAGCAGCCAACGCTCAGGGGGAAGTAACTATGGCTACACCTTC. V gene TRBV3-1 (or the pseudogene TRBV3-2) combines with J gene TRBJ1-2; 7 bases match TRBD1. The trim removed 2 bases at V and 1 base at J, leaving 7 bases unmatched. CDR3 size: 16 residues. The germline V gene encodes CDR1 LGHDT and CDR2 YNNKEL (reference sequence).

The chain recombines TRBV23-1 with TRBJ2-5; no definite D call. TRBV23-1 is noted as an ORF with a role that remains uncertain. CDR3 length: 10 amino acids. V was shortened by 2 bases and J by 5 bases, with 0 bases between the two germline ends. This CDR3 reads CASSQETQYF. The CDR3 coding sequence is TGCGCCAGCAGTCAAGAGACCCAGTACTTC.

This chain connects TRBV7-2 to TRBJ1-5, with TRBD1 as a possible D gene (6 bases). V was pared by 4 bases and J by 9 bases, with 13 bases between. The CDR3 is 13 amino acids. The germline CDR1 and CDR2 sequences are SGHTA and FQGNSA. The CDR3 is CASSSGTGRPQHF. The CDR3, as DNA: TGTGCCAGCAGCTCAGGAACAGGGAGGCCCCAGCATTTT.

CDR3: CASTGGGIAGNTIYF. The DNA for the CDR3 is TGTGCCAGCACCGGGGGGGGGATAGCTGGAAACACCATATATTTT. The chain links TRBV28 to TRBJ1-3, with a weak D call TRBD1 (5 bases). The germline gives CDR1 MDHEN, CDR2 SYDVKM. Trimming took 7 bases from V and 2 from J, leaving 15 bases between them. The CDR3 totals 15 residues.

The V and J genes are TRBV7-2 and TRBJ2-2; D may be TRBD1 (6 bases). The germline V gene encodes CDR1 SGHTA and CDR2 FQGNSA. The CDR3 is 13 amino acids. Trimming removed 6 bases at V and 4 bases at J, with 9 bases between. The DNA of the CDR3 is TGTGCCAGCAGGCCACAGGGCACCGGGGAGCTGTTTTTT. It codes for CASRPQGTGELFF.

This sequence joins TRBV11-2 and TRBJ2-3; D is undetermined. Trimming took off 2 bases at V and 2 bases at J, with 8 bases between the two ends. CDR1 and CDR2 (germline): SGHAT, FQNNGV. The CDR3 runs 14 residues. The CDR3 DNA reads TGTGCCAGCAGCTTACGGCTGCACACAGATACGCAGTATTTT. Encoded protein: CASSLRLHTDTQYF. The full variable domain, completed using reference TRBV11-2 and TRBJ2-3, is EAGVAQSPRYKIIEKRQSVAFWCNPISGHATLYWYQQILGQGPKLLIQFQNNGVVDDSQLPKDRFSAERLKGVDSTLKIQPAKLEDSAVYLCASSLRLHTDTQYFGPGTRLTVL.

The rearrangement joins TRBV7-6 to TRBJ2-1; D is perhaps TRBD1 or TRBD2 (5 bases each). This CDR3 comprises 17 residues. V gave up 8 bases and J gave up 4 bases, with 24 bases separating them. The germline V gene has CDR1 SGHVS and CDR2 FNYEAQ. This CDR3 reads CASASLGETPSYNEQFF. In DNA form, the CDR3 reads TGTGCCAGCGCATCTCTGGGGGAGACCCCTTCATACAATGAGCAGTTCTTC.

The V gene is TRBV12-3 or TRBV12-4, the J gene TRBJ1-6; D remains ambiguous. Trimming pared 8 bases from V and 10 bases from J, leaving 9 bases between. The CDR3 contains 11 residues. In DNA, the CDR3 is TGTGCCAGCCTCAAGGGCTCACCCCTCCACTTT. It codes for CASLKGSPLHF.

The V gene is TRBV6-5, the J gene TRBJ1-4; D ambiguous. This CDR3 contains 15 residues. Between the trimmed V and J ends, which lost 0 bases and 7 bases, there was a span of 12 bases. Germline V gives CDR1 MNHEY, CDR2 SVGAGI. CDR3 region: CASSYSGKGGEKLFF. CDR3 coding DNA: TGTGCCAGCAGTTACTCGGGGAAGGGCGGTGAAAAACTGTTTTTT.

The gene calls are TRBV5-1 and TRBJ1-6; D ambiguous. This CDR3 has 12 amino acids. V lost 0 bases to trimming and J lost 8 bases, with 3 bases between them. From germline, CDR1 is SGHRS and CDR2 YFSETQ. CDR3 residues: CASSLDYSPLHF. For the CDR3, the DNA is TGCGCCAGCAGCTTGGACTATTCACCCCTCCACTTT.

V is TRBV6-1 and J is TRBJ1-5, with D unresolved. This CDR3 has 13 residues. The V gene lost 1 base and the J gene lost 4 bases, with 5 bases spanning the gap. The V gene's germline CDR1 is MNHNS and CDR2 SASEGT. CDR3 coding DNA: TGTGCCAGCAGTGAAGTGGCAAATCAGCCCCAGCATTTT. Protein product: CASSEVANQPQHF.

The chain carries TRBV10-3 and TRBJ2-3; 8 nucleotides agree with TRBD2. J lost 1 base, V lost 0 bases, and 9 bases had no gene match. Germline assignment: CDR1 ENHRY and CDR2 SYGVKD. CDR3 length: 18 amino acids. CDR3 residues: CAISESSGGPFRTDTQYF. The DNA of the CDR3 is TGTGCCATCAGTGAGTCGAGCGGGGGCCCCTTCCGCACAGATACGCAGTATTTT.

This rearrangement joins TRBV7-9 to TRBJ2-1; 13 bases match TRBD2. The germline V gene encodes CDR1 SEHNR and CDR2 FQNEAQ (reference sequence). The CDR3 has 16 residues. Unmatched junction bases numbered 6, after V lost 0 bases and J lost 10 bases. The CDR3 spells CASSLATGLAGWEQFF. DNA of the CDR3: TGTGCCAGCAGCTTAGCGACGGGACTAGCGGGATGGGAGCAGTTCTTC.